This T cell receptor (beta chain) was recovered during a study of blood T cell repertoires in COVID-19. Study-wide context: The origin of the acute and convalescent COVID-19 samples was the United States, Italy and Spain. Nucleic acid was either cDNA or gDNA, and it came from T cells, B-cell-depleted T cells, or PBMCs.

The V end was cut by 0 bases, the J end by 6 bases, with 14 bases between. Germline assignment: CDR1 MNHEY and CDR2 SVGAGI. The CDR3 totals 15 residues. Sequencing used immunoSEQ multiplex PCR; TCRdb keeps in-frame clones, though not all of them. The table has 200,000 to 300,000 clones, 70% to 85% seen once. Sequencing input: peripheral blood. The origin of this receptor is a woman older than 75 with acute or convalescent COVID-19. V gene TRBV6-5 combines with J gene TRBJ1-1, with D uncertain. The CDR3 DNA reads TGTGCCAGCAGTTACTCGCGGGTTCTCTCCGCTGAAGCTTTCTTT. Residues: CASSYSRVLSAEAFF.